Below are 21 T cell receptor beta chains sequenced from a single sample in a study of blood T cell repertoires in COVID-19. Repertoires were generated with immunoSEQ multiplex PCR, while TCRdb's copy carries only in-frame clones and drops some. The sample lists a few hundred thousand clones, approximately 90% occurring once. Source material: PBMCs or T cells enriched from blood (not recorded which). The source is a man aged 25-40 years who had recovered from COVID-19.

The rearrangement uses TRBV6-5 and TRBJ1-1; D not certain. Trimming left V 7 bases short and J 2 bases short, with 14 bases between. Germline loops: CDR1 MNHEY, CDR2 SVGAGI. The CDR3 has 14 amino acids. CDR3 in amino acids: CASTRGMDNTEAFF. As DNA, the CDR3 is TGTGCCAGCACAAGAGGGATGGATAACACTGAAGCTTTCTTT.

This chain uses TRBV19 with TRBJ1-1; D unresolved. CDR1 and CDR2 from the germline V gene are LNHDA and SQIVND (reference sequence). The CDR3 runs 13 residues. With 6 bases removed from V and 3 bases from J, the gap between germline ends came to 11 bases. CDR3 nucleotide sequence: TGTGCCAGTAGGGGCGCGGGCTACACTGAAGCTTTCTTT. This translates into CASRGAGYTEAFF.

The CDR3 coding sequence is TGCGCCAGCAGCTTGAGCGGAACAACCTACGAGCAGTACTTC. Protein product: CASSLSGTTYEQYF. V is TRBV5-1 and J is TRBJ2-7, with a weak D call TRBD2 (5 bases). Germline V gene data show CDR1 as SGHRS and CDR2 as YFSETQ. The length of the CDR3 is 14 residues. V was trimmed by 1 base and J by 2 bases, leaving 10 bases between them.

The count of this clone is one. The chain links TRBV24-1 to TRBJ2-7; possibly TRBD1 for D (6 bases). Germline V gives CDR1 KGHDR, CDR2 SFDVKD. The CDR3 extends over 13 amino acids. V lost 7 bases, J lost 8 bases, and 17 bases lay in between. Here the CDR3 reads CATRGQPGEQQYF. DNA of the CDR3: TGTGCCACCAGAGGACAGCCAGGGGAACAGCAGTACTTC.

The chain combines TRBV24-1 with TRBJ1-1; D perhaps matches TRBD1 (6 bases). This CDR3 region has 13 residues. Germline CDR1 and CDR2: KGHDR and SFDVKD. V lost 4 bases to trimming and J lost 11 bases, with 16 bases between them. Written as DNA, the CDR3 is TGTGCCACCAGTGAACGGACAGATCAGGGCGCTTTCTTT. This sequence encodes CATSERTDQGAFF.

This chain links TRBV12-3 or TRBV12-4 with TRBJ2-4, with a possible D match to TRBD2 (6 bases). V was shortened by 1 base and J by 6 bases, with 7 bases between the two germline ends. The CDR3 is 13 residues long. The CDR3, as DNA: TGTGCCAGCAGTTTAGGGGGGGTAAACATTCAGTACTTC. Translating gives CASSLGGVNIQYF.

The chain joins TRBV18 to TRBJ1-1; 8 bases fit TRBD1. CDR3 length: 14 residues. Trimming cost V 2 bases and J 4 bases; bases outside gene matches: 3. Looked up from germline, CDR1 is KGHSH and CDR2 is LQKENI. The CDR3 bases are TGTGCCAGCTCACCAGCAACAGGGGGCACTGAAGCTTTCTTT. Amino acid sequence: CASSPATGGTEAFF.

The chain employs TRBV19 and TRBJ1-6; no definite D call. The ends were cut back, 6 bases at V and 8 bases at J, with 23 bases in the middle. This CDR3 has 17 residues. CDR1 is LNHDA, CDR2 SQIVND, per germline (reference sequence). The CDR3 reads CASRRLTLPPADSPLHF. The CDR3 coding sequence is TGTGCCAGTAGGCGCCTAACACTCCCTCCAGCGGATTCACCCCTCCACTTT.

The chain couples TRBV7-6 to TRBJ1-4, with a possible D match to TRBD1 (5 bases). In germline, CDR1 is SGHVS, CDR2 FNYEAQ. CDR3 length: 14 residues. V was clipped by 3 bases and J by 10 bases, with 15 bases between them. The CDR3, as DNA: TGTGCCAGCAGCTTCGAGGACACCGATGGAAAACTGTTTTTT. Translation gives CASSFEDTDGKLFF.

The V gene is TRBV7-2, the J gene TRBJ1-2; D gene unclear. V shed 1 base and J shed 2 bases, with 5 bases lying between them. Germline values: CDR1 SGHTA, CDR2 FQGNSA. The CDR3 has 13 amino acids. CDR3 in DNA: TGTGCCAGCAGCTTAGTCCAAAACTATGGCTACACCTTC. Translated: CASSLVQNYGYTF.

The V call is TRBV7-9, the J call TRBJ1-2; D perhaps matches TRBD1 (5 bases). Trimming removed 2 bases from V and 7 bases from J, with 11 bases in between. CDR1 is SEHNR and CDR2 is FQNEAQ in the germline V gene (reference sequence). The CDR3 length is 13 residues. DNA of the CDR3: TGTGCCAGCAGCTTAATGGGGCAGGGTGGCTACACCTTC. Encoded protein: CASSLMGQGGYTF.

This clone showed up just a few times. The CDR3: CASSAQREFDEQYF. CDR3 bases: TGTGCCAGCAGTGCACAGCGGGAGTTCGACGAGCAGTACTTC. This chain connects TRBV28 to TRBJ2-7; 8 positions agree with TRBD2. The germline V gene encodes CDR1 MDHEN and CDR2 SYDVKM. The J segment lost 5 bases and the V segment lost 5 bases, leaving 8 bases of the junction unmatched. This CDR3 region has 14 residues. Looking up the rest from reference TRBV28 and TRBJ2-7 gives the full variable domain: DVKVTQSSRYLVKRTGEKVFLECVQDMDHENMFWYRQDPGLGLRLIYFSYDVKMKEKGDIPEGYSVSREKKERFSLILESASTNQTSMYLCASSAQREFDEQYFGPGTRLTVT.

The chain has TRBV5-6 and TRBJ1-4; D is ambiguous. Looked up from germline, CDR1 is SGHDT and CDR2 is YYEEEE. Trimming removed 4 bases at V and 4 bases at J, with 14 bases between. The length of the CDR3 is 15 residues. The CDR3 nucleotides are TGTGCCAGCAGCCTGACTGGTGAGGATAATGAAAAACTGTTTTTT. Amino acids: CASSLTGEDNEKLFF.

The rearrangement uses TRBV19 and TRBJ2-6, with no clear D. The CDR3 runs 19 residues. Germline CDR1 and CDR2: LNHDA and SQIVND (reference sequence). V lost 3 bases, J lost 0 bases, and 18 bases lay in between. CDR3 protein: CASSIAAATASSGANVLTF. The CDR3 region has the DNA TGTGCCAGTAGTATTGCCGCGGCTACCGCCAGCTCTGGGGCCAACGTCCTGACTTTC.

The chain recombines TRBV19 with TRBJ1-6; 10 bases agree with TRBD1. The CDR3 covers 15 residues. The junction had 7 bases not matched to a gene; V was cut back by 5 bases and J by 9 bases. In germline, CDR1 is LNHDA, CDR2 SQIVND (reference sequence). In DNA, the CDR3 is TGTGCCAGTAGTCCCCCGGGACAGGGGATTTCACCCCTCCACTTT. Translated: CASSPPGQGISPLHF.

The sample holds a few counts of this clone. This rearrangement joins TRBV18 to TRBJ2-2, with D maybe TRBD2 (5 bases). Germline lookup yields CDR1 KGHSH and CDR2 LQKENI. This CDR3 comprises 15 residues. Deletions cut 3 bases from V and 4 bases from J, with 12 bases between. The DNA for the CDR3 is TGTGCCAGCTCACCCCGAGGGCCCGGCACCGGGGAGCTGTTTTTT. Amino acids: CASSPRGPGTGELFF.

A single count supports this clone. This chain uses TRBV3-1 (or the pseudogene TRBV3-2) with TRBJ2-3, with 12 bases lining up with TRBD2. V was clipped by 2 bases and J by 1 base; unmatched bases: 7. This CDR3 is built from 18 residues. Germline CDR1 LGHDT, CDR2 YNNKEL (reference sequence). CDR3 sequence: CASSQRLAGVSGTDTQYF. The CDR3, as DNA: TGTGCCAGCAGCCAAAGACTAGCGGGAGTGTCGGGCACAGATACGCAGTATTTT.

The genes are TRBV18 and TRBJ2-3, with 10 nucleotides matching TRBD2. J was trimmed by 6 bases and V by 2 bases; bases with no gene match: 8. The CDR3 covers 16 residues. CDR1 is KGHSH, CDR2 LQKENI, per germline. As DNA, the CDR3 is TGTGCCAGCTCACCAGGGGCCCCTAGCGGGAGCGATACGCAGTATTTT. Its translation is CASSPGAPSGSDTQYF.

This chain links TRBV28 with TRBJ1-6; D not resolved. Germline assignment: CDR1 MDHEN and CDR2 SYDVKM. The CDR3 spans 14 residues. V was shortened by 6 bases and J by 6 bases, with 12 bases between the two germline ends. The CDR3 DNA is TGTGCCAGCAGAAACCCGGGATTTAATTCACCCCTCCACTTT. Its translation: CASRNPGFNSPLHF. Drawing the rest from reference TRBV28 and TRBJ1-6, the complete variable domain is DVKVTQSSRYLVKRTGEKVFLECVQDMDHENMFWYRQDPGLGLRLIYFSYDVKMKEKGDIPEGYSVSREKKERFSLILESASTNQTSMYLCASRNPGFNSPLHFGNGTRLTVT.

CDR3 coding DNA: TGTGCCATCAGCGGACAGGGTCTAGCGGCCCAGTACTTC. This codes for CAISGQGLAAQYF. This sequence joins TRBV10-3 and TRBJ2-5; D is perhaps TRBD1 (8 bases). The germline V gene has CDR1 ENHRY and CDR2 SYGVKD. The V end lost 6 bases, the J end lost 9 bases, and 17 bases lay between the germline ends. CDR3 length equals 13 residues.

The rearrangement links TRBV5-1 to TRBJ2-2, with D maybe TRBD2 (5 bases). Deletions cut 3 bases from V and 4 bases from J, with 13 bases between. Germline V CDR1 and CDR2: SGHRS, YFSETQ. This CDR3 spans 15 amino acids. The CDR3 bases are TGCGCCAGCAGCTACCTGGACTCTACCACCGGGGAGCTGTTTTTT. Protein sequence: CASSYLDSTTGELFF. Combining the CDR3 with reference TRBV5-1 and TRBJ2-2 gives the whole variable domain KAGVTQTPRYLIKTRGQQVTLSCSPISGHRSVSWYQQTPGQGLQFLFEYFSETQRNKGNFPGRFSGRQFSNSRSEMNVSTLELGDSALYLCASSYLDSTTGELFFGEGSRLTVL.